This entry lists 5 T cell receptor beta chains sequenced from one sample in a study of cytomegalovirus exposure and HLA in healthy donors (dated by TCRdb to 2017 to 2019). The library was built by means of the immunoSEQ multiplex PCR assay. For the multiplex PCR, a mixture combining 60 forward primers for TCR Vbeta segments and 13 reverse primers for TCR Jbeta segments was used. The table comes from immuneACCESS by way of TCRdb, which keeps in-frame sequences with V and J called. Part of the clones is missing from these tables; in studies checked, under half for an unresolved V gene and the rest for unknown reasons. The sample's own table lists 200,000 to 250,000 clones. The ten largest clones represent over 0.95% of the sample. The sequenced sample consisted of PBMCs. The origin of the receptors is a girl aged 2-15 years in good health and CMV-seropositive.

The chain is built from TRBV30 and TRBJ2-2, with 8 bases fitting TRBD2. CDR3 size: 15 residues. V gave up 2 bases and J gave up 5 bases; unmatched junction bases: 7. The germline V gene encodes CDR1 GTSNPN and CDR2 SVGIG (reference sequence). The chain's CDR3 is CAWSRGLGSTGELFF. The CDR3 nucleotides read TGTGCCTGGAGTAGGGGACTAGGTTCAACCGGGGAGCTGTTTTTT.

J is TRBJ2-3 and V is TRBV10-1; maybe TRBD2 (5 bases). Looked up from germline, CDR1 is WNHNN and CDR2 is SYGVQD (reference sequence). V shed 4 bases and J shed 6 bases, with 17 bases lying between them. The CDR3 covers 15 residues. The CDR3 protein is CASSVKKRTRDTQYF. The CDR3 nucleotides read TGCGCCAGCAGTGTAAAGAAGCGGACCAGGGATACGCAGTATTTT.

The chain recombines TRBV27 with TRBJ2-5, with 9 bases aligning to TRBD1. The CDR3 is 16 residues long. Germline V gene sequence: CDR1 MNHEY, CDR2 SMNVEV (reference sequence). V lost 3 bases to trimming and J lost 7 bases; unmatched junction nucleotides: 12. The CDR3 here is CASSFFPHRQGGTQYF. In nucleotides, the CDR3 is TGTGCCAGCAGTTTTTTTCCTCACCGACAGGGGGGGACCCAGTACTTC.

V usage is TRBV2 and J usage is TRBJ1-1; 7 bases are a match to TRBD1. Germline CDR1 SNHLY, CDR2 FYNNEI. The CDR3 spans 15 residues. J lost 0 bases, V lost 10 bases, and 11 bases had no gene match. The CDR3 protein is CANTGAPTLNTEAFF. CDR3 bases: TGTGCCAACACAGGGGCCCCGACCCTGAACACTGAAGCTTTCTTT.

The V and J genes are TRBV7-3 and TRBJ2-2; D might be TRBD1 (6 bases). The ends were cut back, 2 bases at V and 4 bases at J, with 17 bases in the middle. The CDR3 extends over 17 amino acids. Germline V CDR1 and CDR2: SGHTA, FQGTGA. The CDR3 reads CASSLGDLRGTTGELFF. The DNA of the CDR3 is TGTGCCAGCAGCTTAGGAGACCTCAGGGGTACCACCGGGGAGCTGTTTTTT.